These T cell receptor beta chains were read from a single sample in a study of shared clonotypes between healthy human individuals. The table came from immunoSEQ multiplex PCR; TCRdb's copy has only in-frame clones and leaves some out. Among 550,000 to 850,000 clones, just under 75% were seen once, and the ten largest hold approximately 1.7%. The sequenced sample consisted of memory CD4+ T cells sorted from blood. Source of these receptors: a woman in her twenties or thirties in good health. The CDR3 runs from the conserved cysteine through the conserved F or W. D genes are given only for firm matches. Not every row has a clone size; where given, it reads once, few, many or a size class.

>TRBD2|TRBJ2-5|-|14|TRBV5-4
CASSLSSGRETQYF
TGTGCCAGCAGCCTGTCTAGCGGGAGAGAGACCCAGTACTTC
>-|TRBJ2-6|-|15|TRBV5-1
CASSLGPPGANVLTF
TGCGCCAGCAGCTTGGGTCCCCCGGGGGCCAACGTCCTGACTTTC
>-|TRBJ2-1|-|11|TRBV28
CASSLRFEQFF
TGTGCCAGCAGTTTAAGGTTTGAGCAGTTCTTC
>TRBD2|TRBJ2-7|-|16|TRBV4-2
CASSPATSGGTYEQYF
TGTGCCAGCAGCCCGGCGACTAGCGGGGGTACCTACGAGCAGTACTTC
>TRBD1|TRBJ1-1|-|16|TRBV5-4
CASSFWDRVVRTEAFF
TGTGCCAGCAGCTTTTGGGACAGGGTAGTTCGTACTGAAGCTTTCTTT
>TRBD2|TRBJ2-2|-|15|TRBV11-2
CASSRGRGDTGELFF
TGTGCCAGCAGCCGCGGGAGAGGTGACACCGGGGAGCTGTTTTTT
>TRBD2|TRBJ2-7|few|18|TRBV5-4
CASSPSGLAASGGSEQYF
TGTGCCAGCAGCCCCTCGGGACTAGCGGCCTCGGGAGGTTCCGAGCAGTACTTC
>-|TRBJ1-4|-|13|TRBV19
CASSIRGNEKLFF
TGTGCCAGTAGTATTCGGGGTAATGAAAAACTGTTTTTT
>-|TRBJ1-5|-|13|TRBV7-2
CASSLELYQPQHF
TGTGCCAGCAGCTTAGAACTATACCAGCCCCAGCATTTT
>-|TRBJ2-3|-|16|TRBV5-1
CASSLVSGPGTDTQYF
TGCGCCAGCAGCTTGGTGTCCGGGCCTGGCACAGATACGCAGTATTTT
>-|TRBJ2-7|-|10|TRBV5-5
CASRGDEQYF
TGTGCCAGCAGAGGAGACGAGCAGTACTTC
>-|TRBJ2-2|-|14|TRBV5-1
CASTDSFNTGELFF
TGCGCCAGCACGGACAGTTTCAACACCGGGGAGCTGTTTTTT
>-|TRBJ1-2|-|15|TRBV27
CASSLYPGSHYGYTF
TGTGCCAGCAGTTTATACCCGGGGTCCCACTATGGCTACACCTTC
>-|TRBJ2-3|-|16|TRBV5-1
CASSLVGSGSTDTQYF
TGCGCCAGCAGCTTGGTGGGTAGCGGAAGCACAGATACGCAGTATTTT
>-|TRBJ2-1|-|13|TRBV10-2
CASSEVPTNEQFF
TGCGCCAGCAGTGAGGTACCTACTAATGAGCAGTTCTTC
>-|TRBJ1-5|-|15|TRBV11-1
CASSLSPRGKQPQHF
TGTGCCAGCAGCCTCTCTCCTCGGGGGAAACAGCCCCAGCATTTT
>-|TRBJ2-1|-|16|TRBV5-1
CASSLAGVFSYNEQFF
TGCGCCAGCAGCTTGGCAGGCGTATTTTCCTACAATGAGCAGTTCTTC
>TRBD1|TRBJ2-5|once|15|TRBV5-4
CASSPAGQGRETQYF
TGTGCCAGCAGCCCGGCGGGACAGGGAAGAGAGACCCAGTACTTC
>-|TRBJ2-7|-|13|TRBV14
CASSRGNPSEQYF
TGTGCCAGCAGCCGCGGGAACCCTAGCGAGCAGTACTTC
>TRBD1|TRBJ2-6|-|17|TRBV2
CASRATGVGSGANVLTF
TGTGCCAGCAGGGCGACAGGGGTGGGATCTGGGGCCAACGTCCTGACTTTC
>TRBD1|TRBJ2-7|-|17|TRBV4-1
CASSQGHDRGRPYEQYF
TGCGCCAGCAGCCAAGGTCACGACAGGGGGCGACCGTACGAGCAGTACTTC
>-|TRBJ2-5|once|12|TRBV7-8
CASSSFIETQYF
TGTGCCAGCAGCTCCTTCATCGAGACCCAGTACTTC
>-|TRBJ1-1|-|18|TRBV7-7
CASSLLVGAGSANTEAFF
TGTGCCAGCAGCTTACTAGTTGGTGCAGGGTCGGCGAACACTGAAGCTTTCTTT
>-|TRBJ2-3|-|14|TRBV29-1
CSVGDVSSTDTQYF
TGCAGCGTTGGGGATGTCTCTAGCACAGATACGCAGTATTTT
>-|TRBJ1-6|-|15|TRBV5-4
CASSYEGQGQSPLHF
TGTGCCAGCAGCTACGAGGGGCAGGGCCAGTCACCCCTCCACTTT
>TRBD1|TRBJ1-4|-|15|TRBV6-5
CASSRTGTGVEKLFF
TGTGCCAGCAGTAGGACCGGGACAGGGGTTGAAAAACTGTTTTTT
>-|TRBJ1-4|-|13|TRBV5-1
CASSLQGFEKLFF
TGCGCCAGCAGCTTGCAAGGATTTGAAAAACTGTTTTTT
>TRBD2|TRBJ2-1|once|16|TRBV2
CASTLLGGSSYNEQFF
TGTGCCAGCACCCTACTAGGCGGGAGTTCCTACAATGAGCAGTTCTTC
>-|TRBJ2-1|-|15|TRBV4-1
CASSQAVGGYNEQFF
TGCGCCAGCAGCCAAGCCGTGGGGGGTTACAATGAGCAGTTCTTC
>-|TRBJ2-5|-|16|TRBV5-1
CASSLTGTASQETQYF
TGCGCCAGCAGCTTAACCGGGACTGCTTCCCAAGAGACCCAGTACTTC
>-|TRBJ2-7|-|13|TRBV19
CATEGDNTYEQYF
TGTGCCACCGAAGGAGACAATACCTACGAGCAGTACTTC
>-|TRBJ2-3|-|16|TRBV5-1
CASSLEGRADTDTQYF
TGCGCCAGCAGCTTGGAGGGCAGAGCAGACACAGATACGCAGTATTTT
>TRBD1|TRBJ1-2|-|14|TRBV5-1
CASSLPTTGEGYTF
TGCGCCAGCAGCTTGCCCACGACAGGGGAGGGCTACACCTTC
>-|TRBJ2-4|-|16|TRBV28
CASSLSATGAKNIQYF
TGTGCCAGCAGTTTATCCGCAACTGGGGCCAAAAACATTCAGTACTTC
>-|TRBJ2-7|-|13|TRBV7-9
CASSLRGPYEQYF
TGTGCCAGCAGCTTGCGGGGACCCTACGAGCAGTACTTC
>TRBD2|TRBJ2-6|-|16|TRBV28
CATTSLGGSGANVLTF
TGTGCCACCACCTCTCTGGGGGGGTCTGGGGCCAACGTCCTGACTTTC
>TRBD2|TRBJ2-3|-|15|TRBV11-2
CASSLRLAGTDTQYF
TGTGCCAGCAGCTTAAGACTAGCGGGTACAGATACGCAGTATTTT
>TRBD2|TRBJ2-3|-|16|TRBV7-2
CASSPRTSVTADTQYF
TGTGCCAGCAGCCCGAGGACTAGCGTGACTGCAGATACGCAGTATTTT
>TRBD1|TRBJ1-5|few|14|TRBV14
CASSPGQGGQPQHF
TGTGCCAGCAGCCCCGGACAGGGCGGGCAGCCCCAGCATTTT
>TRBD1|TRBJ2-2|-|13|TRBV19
CAMTGTNTGELFF
TGTGCTATGACAGGGACGAACACCGGGGAGCTGTTTTTT
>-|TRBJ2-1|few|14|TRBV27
CASSLGEGHNEQFF
TGTGCCAGCAGTTTGGGAGAGGGCCACAATGAGCAGTTCTTC
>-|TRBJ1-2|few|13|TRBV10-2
CASSDSLKGGYTF
TGCGCCAGCAGTGATTCACTAAAGGGTGGCTACACCTTC
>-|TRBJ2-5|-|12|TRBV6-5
CASSSVGETQYF
TGTGCCAGCAGTTCAGTTGGAGAGACCCAGTACTTC
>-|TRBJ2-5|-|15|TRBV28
CASSLGLADQETQYF
TGTGCCAGCAGTTTAGGCCTAGCAGACCAAGAGACCCAGTACTTC
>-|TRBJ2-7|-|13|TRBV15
CATSTRGQREQYF
TGTGCCACCAGCACCAGAGGACAGCGGGAGCAGTACTTC
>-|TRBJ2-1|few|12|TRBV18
CASSTGRGEQFF
TGTGCCAGCTCAACCGGGAGAGGTGAGCAGTTCTTC
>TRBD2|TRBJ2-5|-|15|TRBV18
CASSPSAGAKETQYF
TGTGCCAGCTCACCATCGGCGGGAGCCAAAGAGACCCAGTACTTC
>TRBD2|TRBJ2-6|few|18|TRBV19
CASSRSPLAGGGANVLTF
TGTGCCAGTAGTCGAAGCCCACTAGCGGGAGGCGGGGCCAACGTCCTGACTTTC
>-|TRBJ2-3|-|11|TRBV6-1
CASSQGNTQYF
TGTGCCAGCAGCCAAGGAAATACGCAGTATTTT
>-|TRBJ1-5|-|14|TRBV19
CASSVGQRNQPQHF
TGTGCCAGTAGTGTCGGACAGCGCAATCAGCCCCAGCATTTT
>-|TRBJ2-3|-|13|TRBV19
CASRRAGTDTQYF
TGTGCCAGTAGGCGGGCAGGGACAGATACGCAGTATTTT
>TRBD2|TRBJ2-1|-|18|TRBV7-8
CASSPRGGLAAAYNEQFF
TGTGCCAGCAGCCCTAGGGGGGGACTAGCGGCAGCCTACAATGAGCAGTTCTTC
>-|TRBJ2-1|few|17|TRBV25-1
CASSERSGEASGNEQFF
TGTGCCAGCAGTGAACGTTCAGGGGAGGCCTCTGGCAATGAGCAGTTCTTC